One and the same sample provided the 19 T cell receptor beta chains below, sequenced in a study of monozygotic twins with inflammatory bowel disease. TCRdb reanalyzed the 5' RACE reads, giving one entry per CDR3 protein sequence and no DNA. The sample totals some 170,000 distinct CDR3 sequences. The source material was blood. These receptor sequences come from a human donor with ulcerative colitis or Crohn's disease, or a healthy co-twin of an affected twin (not recorded which).

The rearrangement joins TRBV12-3 or TRBV12-4 to TRBJ2-7; no DNA is available, so the TRBD2 call from TCRdb remains unchecked. The CDR3 consists of 16 residues. CDR3 sequence: CASSPEGGGRVYEQYF.

The chain is built from TRBV11-2 and TRBJ2-2; TCRdb lists TRBD2, though no DNA is available to test this call. There are 16 residues in the CDR3. Germline-derived CDR1 and CDR2 are SGHAT and FQNNGV. The chain's CDR3 is CASSPREGFNTGELFF.

This clonotype ranks as medium-sized (0.01 to 0.1%) in terms of frequency. The chain couples TRBV9 to TRBJ2-1; TCRdb proposes TRBD1, but this gene call is untestable without DNA. The CDR3 sequence is 16 residues long. The germline gives CDR1 SGDLS, CDR2 YYNGEE. The CDR3 here is CASSVGRGVGYNEQFF.

V usage is TRBV10-3 and J usage is TRBJ2-7; TCRdb names TRBD2, which stays unverified in the absence of DNA. CDR3 length: 15 amino acids. CDR1 is ENHRY, CDR2 SYGVKD, per germline. The CDR3 spells CAISAGLAGGGEQYF.

The chain combines TRBV7-2 with TRBJ1-2; TCRdb's D call, TRBD1, is unchecked because there is no DNA. The CDR3 totals 14 residues. Germline loops: CDR1 SGHTA, CDR2 FQGNSA. The CDR3 region is CASSVTGGDYGYTF.

The chain joins TRBV28 to TRBJ2-5. The CDR3 spans 13 residues. CDR1 is MDHEN, CDR2 SYDVKM, per germline. The CDR3: CASSLYKDETQYF.

CDR3 loop: CASSYSYLNVQFF. This rearrangement joins TRBV6-5 to TRBJ2-1. Germline V CDR1 and CDR2: MNHEY, SVGAGI. This CDR3 comprises 13 residues.

This sequence joins TRBV27 and TRBJ2-7. Germline V CDR1 and CDR2: MNHEY, SMNVEV (reference sequence). CDR3 length equals 13 residues. CDR3 region: CASSLTFYYEQYF.

This chain joins TRBV6-6 and TRBJ1-1; TCRdb's D call, TRBD1, is unchecked because there is no DNA. CDR3 length: 11 amino acids. Germline CDR1 and CDR2: MNHNY and SVGAGI (reference sequence). Here the CDR3 reads CASSYVQEAFF.

The chain carries TRBV7-6 and TRBJ2-1; the D call of TRBD2 rests on TCRdb alone, since no DNA is present to check it. Germline loops: CDR1 SGHVS, CDR2 FNYEAQ. The CDR3 spans 15 residues. CDR3 region: CASSPRLAGWPEQFF.

The chain couples TRBV11-3 to TRBJ2-1; TCRdb's assignment of TRBD2 cannot be checked, as there is no DNA. The CDR3 totals 17 residues. Germline V gene data show CDR1 as SGHNT and CDR2 as YENEEA. CDR3 protein: CASSLGFPSGIFWEQFF.

This chain joins TRBV10-3 and TRBJ2-2; the TCRdb D gene call, TRBD2, has no DNA to confirm it. The CDR3 has 13 amino acids. Germline CDR1 ENHRY, CDR2 SYGVKD. CDR3 sequence: CAITSDYRGELFF.

The chain uses TRBV7-9 and TRBJ2-3; TCRdb picks TRBD2, but there is no DNA to check that call. CDR1 and CDR2 (germline): SEHNR, FQNEAQ (reference sequence). The CDR3 covers 13 residues. The CDR3 sequence: CASSASREDTQYF. The full variable domain, completed using reference TRBV7-9 and TRBJ2-3, is DTGVSQNPRHKITKRGQNVTFRCDPISEHNRLYWYRQTLGQGPEFLTYFQNEAQLEKSRLLSDRFSAERPKGSFSTLEIQRTEQGDSAMYLCASSASREDTQYFGPGTRLTVL.

V is TRBV7-8 and J is TRBJ1-1; TCRdb reports TRBD1, a call that lacks DNA to check it against. CDR1 is SGHVS, CDR2 FQNEAQ, per germline. This CDR3 is 15 amino acids long. CDR3 amino acids: CASSFLQGAGTEAFF.

This chain joins TRBV20-1 and TRBJ2-3; TCRdb reports TRBD1, a call that lacks DNA to check it against. The CDR3 runs 14 residues. CDR1 DFQATT and CDR2 SNEGSKA come from the germline V gene (reference sequence). The chain's CDR3 is CSARTGTSTDTQYF.

The chain combines TRBV7-7 with TRBJ2-3; the D call of TRBD1 rests on TCRdb alone, since no DNA is present to check it. Germline V CDR1 and CDR2: SSHAT, FNYEAQ (reference sequence). This CDR3 comprises 14 residues. The chain's CDR3 is CASSRAGPTDTQYF.

The chain employs TRBV5-4 and TRBJ1-3. Germline CDR1 reads SGHNT; CDR2 reads YYREEE (reference sequence). The CDR3 consists of 14 residues. This chain's CDR3 is CASSLTSSGNTIYF.

V and J are TRBV20-1 and TRBJ2-7; absent DNA, TCRdb's TRBD2 call cannot be checked. This CDR3 comprises 19 residues. The V gene's germline CDR1 is DFQATT and CDR2 SNEGSKA (reference sequence). This CDR3 reads CSARGGVRLAGEGTYEQYF.

This chain connects TRBV7-2 to TRBJ2-7. The CDR3 contains 14 residues. CDR1 SGHTA and CDR2 FQGNSA come from the germline V gene. The CDR3 reads CASSPRGGSYEQYF.